Below, 26 T cell receptor beta chains from the same sample are listed, as sequenced in a study of cytomegalovirus exposure and HLA in healthy donors. Assay used: immunoSEQ multiplex PCR; TCRdb lists only in-frame clones, some missing. The data show about 120,000 clones, 70% to 90% seen once. Sequenced material: PBMCs. All receptors come from a woman aged 18-29 years in good health and CMV-seropositive.

The chain joins TRBV9 to TRBJ2-5, with TRBD1 matching 9 bases. The CDR3 has 15 amino acids. Germline lookup yields CDR1 SGDLS and CDR2 YYNGEE. Trimming at V came to 4 bases and at J to 5 bases, leaving 9 bases not matched to a gene. The CDR3, as DNA: TGTGCCAGCAGCCCCGGGACAGGGAAAATTGAGACCCAGTACTTC. Translated: CASSPGTGKIETQYF.

This clone counts as medium-sized. V usage is TRBV30 and J usage is TRBJ2-2; D may be TRBD2 (7 bases). Looked up from germline, CDR1 is GTSNPN and CDR2 is SVGIG (reference sequence). Between the trimmed V and J ends, which lost 3 bases and 3 bases, there was a span of 14 bases. The CDR3 length is 15 residues. CDR3 DNA: TGTGCCTGGAGCGAGGGGGACTACCACACCGGGGAGCTGTTTTTT. This gives the protein CAWSEGDYHTGELFF. Using reference TRBV30 and TRBJ2-2 for the parts outside the CDR3, the full variable domain is SQTIHQWPATLVQPVGSPLSLECTVEGTSNPNLYWYRQAAGRGLQLLFYSVGIGQISSEVPQNLSASRPQDRQFILSSKKLLLSDSGFYLCAWSEGDYHTGELFFGEGSRLTVL.

This rearrangement joins TRBV4-2 to TRBJ2-7; 7 bases align to TRBD1. J lost 7 bases, V lost 3 bases, and 18 bases had no gene match. This CDR3 has 17 amino acids. CDR1 is LGHNA and CDR2 is YNFKEQ in the germline V gene. CDR3 DNA sequence: TGTGCCAGCAGCCAGGACACCCGACAGGGCCAAGGAAGGGAGCAGTACTTC. Translation gives CASSQDTRQGQGREQYF.

This clone was observed a single time. The chain couples TRBV4-1 to TRBJ2-5; D may be TRBD1 (6 bases). Between the trimmed V and J ends, which lost 4 bases and 9 bases, there was a span of 24 bases. The CDR3 runs to 16 residues. Germline values: CDR1 MGHRA, CDR2 YSYEKL. CDR3 residues: CASSPHRERGILAQYF. Here the CDR3 DNA reads TGCGCCAGCAGCCCCCACAGGGAGAGGGGAATATTGGCCCAGTACTTC.

The chain combines TRBV7-9 with TRBJ1-1; TRBD1 agrees at 7 bases. The junction had 11 bases not matched to a gene; V was cut back by 5 bases and J by 8 bases. Germline V gene sequence: CDR1 SEHNR, CDR2 FQNEAQ (reference sequence). The CDR3 runs 14 residues. Here the CDR3 reads CASSPGTGVLEAFF. CDR3 nucleotides: TGTGCCAGCAGCCCGGGAACAGGGGTACTAGAAGCTTTCTTT. The variable domain in full, with the rest retrieved from reference TRBV7-9 and TRBJ1-1, is DTGVSQNPRHKITKRGQNVTFRCDPISEHNRLYWYRQTLGQGPEFLTYFQNEAQLEKSRLLSDRFSAERPKGSFSTLEIQRTEQGDSAMYLCASSPGTGVLEAFFGQGTRLTVV.

The chain links TRBV9 to TRBJ2-3; TRBD2 aligns across 8 bases. The length of the CDR3 is 15 residues. The ends lost 4 bases at V and 6 bases at J; junction bases unmatched: 10. Per germline, CDR1 SGDLS and CDR2 YYNGEE. The CDR3 here is CASSPGTRSGDTQYF. The CDR3 coding sequence is TGTGCCAGCAGCCCCGGGACTAGATCCGGTGATACGCAGTATTTT.

This clone was seen only a few times. This chain uses TRBV9 with TRBJ1-6; D unclear. Per the germline V gene, CDR1 is SGDLS and CDR2 is YYNGEE. Trimming pared 0 bases from V and 9 bases from J, leaving 13 bases between. The CDR3 is 15 amino acids. CDR3 coding DNA: TGTGCCAGCAGCGTAGGACTTCCCGGCGGTTCACCCCTCCACTTT. Protein: CASSVGLPGGSPLHF.

The chain links TRBV5-6 to TRBJ2-7; 9 nucleotides match TRBD1. Germline CDR1 and CDR2: SGHDT and YYEEEE. CDR3 size: 15 residues. J lost 9 bases, V lost 0 bases, and 10 bases had no gene match. The CDR3 protein is CASSLAGTGRDWQYF. Written as DNA, the CDR3 is TGTGCCAGCAGCTTGGCCGGGACAGGGAGGGACTGGCAGTACTTC. Based on the CDR3 plus reference TRBV5-6 and TRBJ2-7, the full variable domain is DAGVTQSPTHLIKTRGQQVTLRCSPKSGHDTVSWYQQALGQGPQFIFQYYEEEERQRGNFPDRFSGHQFPNYSSELNVNALLLGDSALYLCASSLAGTGRDWQYFGPGTRLTVT.

The count of this clone is one. This sequence joins TRBV6-1 and TRBJ1-4; D not certain. The CDR3 is 15 residues long. Trimming shortened V by 1 base and J by 0 bases, and 6 bases separated the two germline ends. CDR1 is MNHNS and CDR2 is SASEGT in the germline V gene. CDR3 DNA sequence: TGTGCCAGCAGTGAAGTAGATGCAACTAATGAAAAACTGTTTTTT. This gives the protein CASSEVDATNEKLFF.

The chain employs TRBV6-6 and TRBJ2-5; TRBD2 aligns across 13 bases. V was pared by 4 bases and J by 2 bases, with 4 bases of the junction left unmatched. CDR3 size: 16 residues. The germline V gene has CDR1 MNHNY and CDR2 SVGAGI (reference sequence). The DNA of the CDR3 is TGTGCCAGCAGTTTCCGACTAGCGGGAGGACAAGAGACCCAGTACTTC. Amino acid sequence: CASSFRLAGGQETQYF.

V usage is TRBV6-1 and J usage is TRBJ2-7; D not resolved. Germline CDR1 is MNHNS and CDR2 is SASEGT. V lost 7 bases, J lost 3 bases, and 16 bases lay in between. The CDR3 extends over 14 amino acids. The CDR3 region is CASTTPGFNYEQYF. CDR3 DNA: TGTGCCAGCACTACCCCAGGATTCAACTACGAGCAGTACTTC.

V gene TRBV5-1 combines with J gene TRBJ1-1; D ambiguous. This CDR3 is built from 14 residues. V dropped 2 bases and J dropped 2 bases, with 10 bases sitting between them. Germline lookup yields CDR1 SGHRS and CDR2 YFSETQ. The CDR3 DNA sequence: TGCGCCAGCAGCTTAGAAGGGAGTAACACTGAAGCTTTCTTT. Translated, it gives CASSLEGSNTEAFF.

The count of this clone is one. The chain is built from TRBV2 and TRBJ1-2; the D gene is possibly TRBD1 (6 bases). CDR3 size: 18 residues. The V gene's germline CDR1 is SNHLY and CDR2 FYNNEI. V lost 6 bases, J lost 4 bases, and 27 bases lay in between. CDR3 loop: CASSEKGGTDLSSYGYTF. As DNA, the CDR3 is TGTGCCAGCAGCGAGAAGGGGGGGACGGACCTTTCGAGCTATGGCTACACCTTC.

The chain couples TRBV6-6 to TRBJ2-1; 9 bases line up with TRBD1. CDR1 is MNHNY and CDR2 is SVGAGI in the germline V gene (reference sequence). The CDR3 contains 15 residues. J gave up 8 bases and V 2 bases, and 7 bases lay outside the gene matches. This CDR3 reads CASSYDGTGFDEQFF. The CDR3 region has the DNA TGTGCCAGCAGTTACGATGGGACAGGGTTCGATGAGCAGTTCTTC.

This clone appeared a few times. The genes are TRBV5-1 and TRBJ2-5; 10 bases map to TRBD2. Germline trimming cut 4 bases from V and 5 bases from J; bases unmatched to any gene: 14. Germline CDR1 reads SGHRS; CDR2 reads YFSETQ. This CDR3 is 17 amino acids long. DNA of the CDR3: TGCGCCAGCAGCCGGGGGGCTAGCGGGGGCTCCGGGGAGACCCAGTACTTC. Translation gives CASSRGASGGSGETQYF.

The chain links TRBV5-1 to TRBJ1-1; TRBD1 matches at 9 bases. V trimming: 5 bases; J trimming: 3 bases; junction bases outside the gene matches: 14. Germline lookup yields CDR1 SGHRS and CDR2 YFSETQ. The CDR3 has 17 residues. CDR3 coding DNA: TGCGCCAGCAGATATGGGACAGGGAGTGTTTTGGACACTGAAGCTTTCTTT. It encodes CASRYGTGSVLDTEAFF.

The chain links TRBV11-3 to TRBJ2-5, with a possible D match to TRBD1 (6 bases). Germline V lookup: CDR1 SGHNT, CDR2 YENEEA. This CDR3 has 15 amino acids. Trimming stripped 5 bases from V and 3 bases from J, with 16 bases between. CDR3 protein: CASSRGTGLKETQYF. In DNA form, the CDR3 reads TGTGCCAGCAGCCGCGGAACAGGGTTGAAAGAGACCCAGTACTTC.

The table lists this clone with a count of one. The V gene is TRBV5-1, the J gene TRBJ1-1; D is perhaps TRBD1 (5 bases). Germline V gene sequence: CDR1 SGHRS, CDR2 YFSETQ. The CDR3 extends over 13 amino acids. V gave up 1 base and J gave up 5 bases, with 9 bases separating them. CDR3 sequence reads: CASSLTQGTEAFF. Here the CDR3 DNA reads TGCGCCAGCAGCTTGACTCAGGGAACTGAAGCTTTCTTT.

The chain has TRBV6-6 and TRBJ2-5, with 7 bases identical to TRBD2. The CDR3 is 15 residues long. J lost 5 bases, V lost 0 bases, and 6 bases had no gene match. The V gene's germline CDR1 is MNHNY and CDR2 SVGAGI (reference sequence). CDR3 residues: CASSYSFREGETQYF. CDR3 DNA sequence: TGTGCCAGCAGTTACTCGTTCAGGGAGGGTGAGACCCAGTACTTC.

The chain couples TRBV4-3 to TRBJ2-5, with D possibly TRBD1 on 6 matching bases. V was clipped by 0 bases and J by 5 bases, with 10 bases between them. The V gene's germline CDR1 is LGHNA and CDR2 YSLEER. There are 14 residues in the CDR3. Here the CDR3 DNA reads TGCGCCAGCAGCCAAGATTGGGGGCGGGAGACCCAGTACTTC. This translates into CASSQDWGRETQYF.

The chain couples TRBV7-2 to TRBJ2-5, with unresolved D. The CDR3 spans 14 residues. V lost 1 base and J 5 bases, leaving 11 bases between the germline ends. The germline V gene has CDR1 SGHTA and CDR2 FQGNSA. Here the CDR3 reads CASSLGYRRETQYF. DNA for the CDR3: TGTGCCAGCAGCTTAGGGTATAGGCGGGAGACCCAGTACTTC.

The chain uses TRBV19 and TRBJ2-7; 9 bases are shared with TRBD1. V lost 3 bases, J lost 1 base, and 1 base stayed unmatched. This CDR3 has 14 residues. Germline-derived CDR1 and CDR2 are LNHDA and SQIVND (reference sequence). The CDR3 region is CASSIGTGSYEQYF. The CDR3 nucleotides are TGTGCCAGTAGTATTGGGACAGGGTCCTACGAGCAGTACTTC.

The chain recombines TRBV19 with TRBJ1-1; D is possibly TRBD1 (5 bases). In germline, CDR1 is LNHDA, CDR2 SQIVND (reference sequence). Trimming stripped 5 bases from V and 2 bases from J, with 21 bases between. This CDR3 has 17 residues. CDR3 in amino acids: CASSGETAFYVNTEAFF. CDR3 sequence (DNA): TGTGCCAGTAGTGGCGAGACAGCCTTTTACGTAAACACTGAAGCTTTCTTT.

This clone was recorded once. The chain uses TRBV29-1 and TRBJ2-7; D is unclear. The CDR3 loop spans 13 amino acids. Germline assignment: CDR1 SQVTM and CDR2 ANQGSEA. V was trimmed by 1 base and J by 2 bases, leaving 9 bases between them. CDR3 in DNA: TGCAGCGTTGAAGGCGGCAGACCCTACGAGCAGTACTTC. Protein product: CSVEGGRPYEQYF.

V gene TRBV10-2 combines with J gene TRBJ2-3; 11 bases match TRBD2. Trimming took 8 bases from V and 2 from J; bases not matched to a gene: 3. The CDR3 has 14 residues. Germline V gives CDR1 WSHSY, CDR2 SAAADI. DNA of the CDR3: TGCGCCAGCGAGGGACTAGCGGCCACAGATACGCAGTATTTT. Its protein is CASEGLAATDTQYF.

The chain employs TRBV5-1 and TRBJ2-3; TRBD1 is a possible D gene (6 bases). The CDR3 sequence is 17 residues long. Germline assignment: CDR1 SGHRS and CDR2 YFSETQ. The V end was cut by 1 base, the J end by 2 bases, with 17 bases between. CDR3: CASSLSVQGMFTDTQYF. The CDR3 DNA sequence: TGCGCCAGCAGCTTGAGCGTACAGGGTATGTTCACAGATACGCAGTATTTT. The full variable domain, rest sourced from reference TRBV5-1 and TRBJ2-3, is KAGVTQTPRYLIKTRGQQVTLSCSPISGHRSVSWYQQTPGQGLQFLFEYFSETQRNKGNFPGRFSGRQFSNSRSEMNVSTLELGDSALYLCASSLSVQGMFTDTQYFGPGTRLTVL.